This entry describes one T cell receptor beta chain. TCRdb reprocessed the 5' RACE reads with MiXCR, giving one entry per CDR3 protein. The sample holds 35,000 to 50,000 distinct CDR3 sequences, around 30% seen once. The CDR3 loop spans 14 amino acids. Germline trimming cut 4 bases from V and 4 bases from J; bases unmatched to any gene: 3. Germline CDR1 reads SGHRS; CDR2 reads YFSETQ. Sequenced material: tumor-infiltrating memory CD4+ T cells sorted from the breast tumor. Subset indicated: memory CD4+ T cells, CD4+CD45RO+CD25-. The V and J genes are TRBV5-1 and TRBJ2-2; 8 bases agree with TRBD1. The receptor was derived from a female donor with breast cancer. The CDR3 region has the DNA TGCGCCAGCAGCAATGGACAGGGCACCGGGGAGCTGTTTTTT. This gives the protein CASSNGQGTGELFF.